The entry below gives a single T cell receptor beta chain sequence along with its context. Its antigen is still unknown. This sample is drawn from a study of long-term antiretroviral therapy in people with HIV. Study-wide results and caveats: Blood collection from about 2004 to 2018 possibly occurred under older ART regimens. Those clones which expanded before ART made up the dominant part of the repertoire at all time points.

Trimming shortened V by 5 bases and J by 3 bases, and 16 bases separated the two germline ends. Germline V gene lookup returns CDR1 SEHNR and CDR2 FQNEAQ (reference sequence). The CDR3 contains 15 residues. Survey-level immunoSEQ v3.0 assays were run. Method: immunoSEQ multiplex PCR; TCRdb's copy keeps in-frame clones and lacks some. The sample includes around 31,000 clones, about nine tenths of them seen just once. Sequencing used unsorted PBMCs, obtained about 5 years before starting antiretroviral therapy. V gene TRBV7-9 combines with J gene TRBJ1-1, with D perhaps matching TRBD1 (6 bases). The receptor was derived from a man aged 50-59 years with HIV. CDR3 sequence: CASSEGGQRDTEAFF. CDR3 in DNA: TGTGCCAGCAGCGAGGGGGGGCAACGGGACACTGAAGCTTTCTTT.